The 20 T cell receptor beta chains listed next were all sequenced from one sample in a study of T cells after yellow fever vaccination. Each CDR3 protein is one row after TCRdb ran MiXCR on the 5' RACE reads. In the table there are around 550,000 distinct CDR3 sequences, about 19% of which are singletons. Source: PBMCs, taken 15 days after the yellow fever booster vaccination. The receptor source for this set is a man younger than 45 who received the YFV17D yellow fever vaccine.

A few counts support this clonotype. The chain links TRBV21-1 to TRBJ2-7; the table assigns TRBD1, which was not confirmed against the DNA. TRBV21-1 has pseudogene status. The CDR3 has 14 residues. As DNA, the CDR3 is TGTGCCAGCAGCAAAGCCCCCCAGGCCCCCGAGCAGTACTTC. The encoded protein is CASSKAPQAPEQYF.

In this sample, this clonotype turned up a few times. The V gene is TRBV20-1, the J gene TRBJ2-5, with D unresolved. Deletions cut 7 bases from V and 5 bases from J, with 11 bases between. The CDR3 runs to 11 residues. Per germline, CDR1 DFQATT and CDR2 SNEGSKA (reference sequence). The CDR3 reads CSGTSSETQYF. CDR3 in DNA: TGCAGTGGGACGAGTTCGGAGACCCAGTACTTC.

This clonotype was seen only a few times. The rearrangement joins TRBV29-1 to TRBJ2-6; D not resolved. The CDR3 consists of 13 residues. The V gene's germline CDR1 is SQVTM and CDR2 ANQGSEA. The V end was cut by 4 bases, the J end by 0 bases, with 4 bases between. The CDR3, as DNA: TGCAGCGTTGCGGTCTCTGGGGCCAACGTCCTGACTTTC. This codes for CSVAVSGANVLTF.

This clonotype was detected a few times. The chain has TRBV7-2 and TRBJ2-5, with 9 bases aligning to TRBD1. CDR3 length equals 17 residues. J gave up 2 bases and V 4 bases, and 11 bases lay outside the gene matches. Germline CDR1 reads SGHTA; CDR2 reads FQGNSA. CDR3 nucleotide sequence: TGTGCCAGCAGCTCCGGGACAGGGAGGACGATACAAGAGACCCAGTACTTC. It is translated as CASSSGTGRTIQETQYF.

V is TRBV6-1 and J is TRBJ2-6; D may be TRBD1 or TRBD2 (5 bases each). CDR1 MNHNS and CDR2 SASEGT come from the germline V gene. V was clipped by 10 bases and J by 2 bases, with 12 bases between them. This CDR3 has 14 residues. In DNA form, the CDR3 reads TGTGCCACAGGGACGGCAACTGGGGCCAACGTCCTGACTTTC. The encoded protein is CATGTATGANVLTF.

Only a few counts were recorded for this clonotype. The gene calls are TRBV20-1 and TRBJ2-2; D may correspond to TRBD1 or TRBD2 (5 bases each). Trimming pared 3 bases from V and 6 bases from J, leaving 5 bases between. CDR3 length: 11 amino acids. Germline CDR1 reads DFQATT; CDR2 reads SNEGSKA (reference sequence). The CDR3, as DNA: TGCAGTGCTAGGGGGGCCGGGGAGCTGTTTTTT. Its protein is CSARGAGELFF.

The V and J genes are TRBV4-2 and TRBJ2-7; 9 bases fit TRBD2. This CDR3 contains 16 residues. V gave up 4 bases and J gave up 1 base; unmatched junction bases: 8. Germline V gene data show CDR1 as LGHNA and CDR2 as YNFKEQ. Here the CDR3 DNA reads TGTGCCAGCAGCCGCGCTAGCGGGGAGAAATCCTACGAGCAGTACTTC. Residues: CASSRASGEKSYEQYF.

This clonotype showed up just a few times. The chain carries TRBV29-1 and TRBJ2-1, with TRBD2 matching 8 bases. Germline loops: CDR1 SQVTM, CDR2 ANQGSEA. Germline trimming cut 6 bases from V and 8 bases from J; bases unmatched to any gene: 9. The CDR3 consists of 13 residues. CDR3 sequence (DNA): TGCAGCGTGCTGCCGGGACTAGTCCATGAGCAGTTCTTC. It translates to CSVLPGLVHEQFF.

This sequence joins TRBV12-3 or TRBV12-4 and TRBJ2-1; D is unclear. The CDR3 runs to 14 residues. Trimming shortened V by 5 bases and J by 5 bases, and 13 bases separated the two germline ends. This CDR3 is CASSPPGQNNEQFF. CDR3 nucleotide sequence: TGTGCCAGCAGTCCTCCGGGCCAAAACAATGAGCAGTTCTTC.

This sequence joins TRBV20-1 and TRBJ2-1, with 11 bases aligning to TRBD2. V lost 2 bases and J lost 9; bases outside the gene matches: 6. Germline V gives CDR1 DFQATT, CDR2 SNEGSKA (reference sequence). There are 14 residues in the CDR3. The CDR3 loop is CSARLAGGFGEQFF. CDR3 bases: TGCAGTGCTAGACTAGCGGGAGGTTTTGGTGAGCAGTTCTTC.

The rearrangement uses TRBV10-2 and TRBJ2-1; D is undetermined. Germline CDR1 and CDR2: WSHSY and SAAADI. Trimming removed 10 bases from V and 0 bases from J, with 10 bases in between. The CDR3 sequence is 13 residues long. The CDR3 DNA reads TGCGCCACAACGACAAGCTCCTACAATGAGCAGTTCTTC. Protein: CATTTSSYNEQFF.

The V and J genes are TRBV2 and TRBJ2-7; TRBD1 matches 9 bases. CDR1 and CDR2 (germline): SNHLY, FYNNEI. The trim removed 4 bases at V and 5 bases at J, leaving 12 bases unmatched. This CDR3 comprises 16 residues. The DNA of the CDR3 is TGTGCCAGCAGTGGGTGGCGGGACAGGGAACTTCACGAGCAGTACTTC. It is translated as CASSGWRDRELHEQYF.

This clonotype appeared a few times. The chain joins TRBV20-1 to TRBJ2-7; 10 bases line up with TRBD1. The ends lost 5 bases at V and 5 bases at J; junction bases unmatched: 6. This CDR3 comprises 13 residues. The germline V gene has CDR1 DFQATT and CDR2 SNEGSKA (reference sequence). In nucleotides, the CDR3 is TGCAGTGCTCTACGGGACAGGGGCCACGAGCAGTACTTC. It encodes CSALRDRGHEQYF.

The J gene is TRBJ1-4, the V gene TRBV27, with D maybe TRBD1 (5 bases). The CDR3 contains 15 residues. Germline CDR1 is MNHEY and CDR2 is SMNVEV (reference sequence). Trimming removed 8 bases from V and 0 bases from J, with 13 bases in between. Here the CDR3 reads CASYPRGATNEKLFF. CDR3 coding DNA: TGTGCCAGCTACCCTAGGGGCGCAACTAATGAAAAACTGTTTTTT.

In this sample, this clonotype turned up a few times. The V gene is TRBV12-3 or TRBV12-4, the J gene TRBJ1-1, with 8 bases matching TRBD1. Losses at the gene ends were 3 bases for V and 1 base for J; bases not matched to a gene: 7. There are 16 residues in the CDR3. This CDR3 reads CASSFRGTGENTEAFF. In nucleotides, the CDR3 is TGTGCCAGCAGTTTTCGGGGGACAGGCGAGAACACTGAAGCTTTCTTT.

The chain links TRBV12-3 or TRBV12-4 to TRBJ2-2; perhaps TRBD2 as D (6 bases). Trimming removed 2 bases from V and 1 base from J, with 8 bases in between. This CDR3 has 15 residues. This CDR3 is CASSLNSGNTGELFF. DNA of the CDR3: TGTGCCAGCAGTTTAAATAGCGGGAACACCGGGGAGCTGTTTTTT.

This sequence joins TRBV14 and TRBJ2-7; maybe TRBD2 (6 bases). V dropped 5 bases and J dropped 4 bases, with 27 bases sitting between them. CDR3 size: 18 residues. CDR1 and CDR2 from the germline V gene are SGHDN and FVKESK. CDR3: CASSKTTILASRGYEQYF. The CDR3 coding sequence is TGTGCCAGCAGCAAAACGACTATCCTTGCCTCCCGGGGGTACGAGCAGTACTTC.

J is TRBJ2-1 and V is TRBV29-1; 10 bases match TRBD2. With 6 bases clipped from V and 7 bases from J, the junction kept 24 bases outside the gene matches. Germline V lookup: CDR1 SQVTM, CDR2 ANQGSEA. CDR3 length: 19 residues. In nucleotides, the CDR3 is TGCAGCGTCAACTTCCCTCTAGCGGGAGTCTTGATGAGGGTAAATGAGCAGTTCTTC. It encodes CSVNFPLAGVLMRVNEQFF.

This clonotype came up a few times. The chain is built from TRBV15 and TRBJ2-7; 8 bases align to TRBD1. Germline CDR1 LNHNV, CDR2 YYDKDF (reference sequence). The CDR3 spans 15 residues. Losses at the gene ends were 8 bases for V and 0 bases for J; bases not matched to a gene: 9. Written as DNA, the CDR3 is TGTGCCACCGGCGACAGGGGACGTAGCTCCTACGAGCAGTACTTC. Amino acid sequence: CATGDRGRSSYEQYF.

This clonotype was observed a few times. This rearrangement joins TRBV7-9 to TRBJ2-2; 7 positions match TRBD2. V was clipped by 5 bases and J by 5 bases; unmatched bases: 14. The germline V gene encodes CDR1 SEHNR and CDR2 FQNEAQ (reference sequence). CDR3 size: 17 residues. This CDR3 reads CASSPSPLGGPTGELFF. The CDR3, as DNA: TGTGCCAGCAGCCCGTCCCCTCTGGGAGGGCCAACCGGGGAGCTGTTTTTT.